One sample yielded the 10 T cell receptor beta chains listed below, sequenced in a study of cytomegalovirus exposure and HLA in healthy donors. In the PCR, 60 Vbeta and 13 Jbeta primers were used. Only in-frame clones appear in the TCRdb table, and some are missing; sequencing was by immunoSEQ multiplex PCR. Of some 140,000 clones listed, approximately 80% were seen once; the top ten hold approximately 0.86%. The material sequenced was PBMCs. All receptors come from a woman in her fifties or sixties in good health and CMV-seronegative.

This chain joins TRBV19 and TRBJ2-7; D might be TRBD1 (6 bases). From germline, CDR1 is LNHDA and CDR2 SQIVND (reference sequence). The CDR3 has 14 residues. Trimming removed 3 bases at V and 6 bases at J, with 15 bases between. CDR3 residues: CASSIATGIGEQYF. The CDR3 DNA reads TGTGCCAGTAGTATCGCCACAGGGATCGGCGAGCAGTACTTC.

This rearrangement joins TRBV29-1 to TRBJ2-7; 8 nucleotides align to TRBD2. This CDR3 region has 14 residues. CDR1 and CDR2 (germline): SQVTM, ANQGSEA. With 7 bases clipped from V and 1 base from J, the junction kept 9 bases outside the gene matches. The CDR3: CSAAGGYGSYEQYF. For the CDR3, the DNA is TGCAGCGCTGCGGGGGGTTATGGTTCCTACGAGCAGTACTTC.

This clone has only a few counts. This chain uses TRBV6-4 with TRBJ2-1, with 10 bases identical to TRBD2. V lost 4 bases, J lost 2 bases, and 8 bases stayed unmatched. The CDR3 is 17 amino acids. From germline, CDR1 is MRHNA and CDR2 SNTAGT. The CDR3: CASSGSGGAKTYNEQFF. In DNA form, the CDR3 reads TGTGCCAGCAGTGGGAGCGGGGGGGCCAAGACCTACAATGAGCAGTTCTTC.

The CDR3 DNA is TGTGCCAGCAGGGGGGCAGGGGGCAGTGGTGAAGCTTTCTTT. It translates to CASRGAGGSGEAFF. The chain links TRBV2 to TRBJ1-1, with 8 nucleotides matching TRBD1. With 6 bases clipped from V and 7 bases from J, the junction kept 10 bases outside the gene matches. Per germline, CDR1 SNHLY and CDR2 FYNNEI. The CDR3 is 14 amino acids.

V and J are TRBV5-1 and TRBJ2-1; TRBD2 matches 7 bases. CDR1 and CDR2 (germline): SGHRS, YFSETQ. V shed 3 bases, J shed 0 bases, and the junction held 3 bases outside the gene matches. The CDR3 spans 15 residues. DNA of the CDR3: TGCGCCAGCAGCTACCGGACTAGCTCCTACAATGAGCAGTTCTTC. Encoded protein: CASSYRTSSYNEQFF.

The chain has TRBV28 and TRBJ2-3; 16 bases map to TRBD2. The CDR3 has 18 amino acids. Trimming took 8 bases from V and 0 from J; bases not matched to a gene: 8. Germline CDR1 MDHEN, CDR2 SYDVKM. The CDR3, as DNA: TGTGCCAGCCTGCCGGGACTAGCGGGGGGGCAGAGCACAGATACGCAGTATTTT. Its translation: CASLPGLAGGQSTDTQYF.

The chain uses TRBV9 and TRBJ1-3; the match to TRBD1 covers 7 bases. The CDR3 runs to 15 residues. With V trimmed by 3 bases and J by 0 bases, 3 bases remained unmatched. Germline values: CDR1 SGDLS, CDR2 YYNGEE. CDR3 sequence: CASSAGDSSGNTIYF. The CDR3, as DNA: TGTGCCAGCAGCGCCGGGGACAGCTCTGGAAACACCATATATTTT.

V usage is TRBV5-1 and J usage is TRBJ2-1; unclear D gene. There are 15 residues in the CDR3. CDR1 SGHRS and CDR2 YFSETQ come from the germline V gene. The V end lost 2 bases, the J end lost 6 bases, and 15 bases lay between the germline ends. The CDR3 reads CASSFRVPTGNEQFF. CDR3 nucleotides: TGCGCCAGCAGCTTTCGGGTACCCACTGGCAATGAGCAGTTCTTC.

The DNA for the CDR3 is TGTGCCAGCAGCCGGACAGGGGCCTACGAGCAGTACTTC. This gives the protein CASSRTGAYEQYF. This chain connects TRBV7-2 to TRBJ2-7, with 9 bases fitting TRBD1. Germline CDR1 and CDR2: SGHTA and FQGNSA. The ends lost 5 bases at V and 2 bases at J; junction bases unmatched: 1. CDR3 size: 13 residues. Full variable domain (remainder filled in from reference TRBV7-2 and TRBJ2-7): GAGVSQSPSNKVTEKGKDVELRCDPISGHTALYWYRQSLGQGLEFLIYFQGNSAPDKSGLPSDRFSAERTGGSVSTLTIQRTQQEDSAVYLCASSRTGAYEQYFGPGTRLTVT.

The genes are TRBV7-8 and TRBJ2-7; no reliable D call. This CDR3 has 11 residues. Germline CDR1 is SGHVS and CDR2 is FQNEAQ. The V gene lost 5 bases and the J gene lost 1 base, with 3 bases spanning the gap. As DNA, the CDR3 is TGTGCCAGCAGCCGGTCCTACGAGCAGTACTTC. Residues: CASSRSYEQYF. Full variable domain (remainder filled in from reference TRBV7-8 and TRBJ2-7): GAGVSQSPRYKVAKRGQDVALRCDPISGHVSLFWYQQALGQGPEFLTYFQNEAQLDKSGLPSDRFFAERPEGSVSTLKIQRTQQEDSAVYLCASSRSYEQYFGPGTRLTVT.